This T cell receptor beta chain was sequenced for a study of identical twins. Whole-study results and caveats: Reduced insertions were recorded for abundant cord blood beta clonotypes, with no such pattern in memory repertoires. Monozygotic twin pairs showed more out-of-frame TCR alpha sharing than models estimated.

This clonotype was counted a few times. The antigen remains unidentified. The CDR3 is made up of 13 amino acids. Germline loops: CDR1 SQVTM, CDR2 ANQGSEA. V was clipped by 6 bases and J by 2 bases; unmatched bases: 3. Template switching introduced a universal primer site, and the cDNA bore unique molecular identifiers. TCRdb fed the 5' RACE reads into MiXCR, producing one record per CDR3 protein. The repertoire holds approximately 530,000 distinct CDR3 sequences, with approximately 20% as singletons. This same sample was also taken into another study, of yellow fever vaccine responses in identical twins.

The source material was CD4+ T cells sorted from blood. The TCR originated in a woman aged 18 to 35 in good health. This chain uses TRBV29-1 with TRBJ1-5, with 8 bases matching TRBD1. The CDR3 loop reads CSVTQGGNQPQHF. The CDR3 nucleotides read TGCAGCGTGACACAGGGGGGCAATCAGCCCCAGCATTTT. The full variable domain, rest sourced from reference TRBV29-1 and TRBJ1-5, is SAVISQKPSRDICQRGTSLTIQCQVDSQVTMMFWYRQQPGQSLTLIATANQGSEATYESGFVIDKFPISRPNLTFSTLTVSNMSPEDSSIYLCSVTQGGNQPQHFGDGTRLSIL.